These T cell receptor beta chains were read from a single sample in a study of identical twins. TCRdb independently ran MiXCR on the 5' RACE reads; one entry per CDR3 protein. Of about 790,000 distinct CDR3 sequences in the sample, 15% to 20% were seen once. The data were also submitted as part of a second study, on T cells expressing NK-cell markers.

The sample comprised PBMCs. These receptors were collected from a woman between 18 and 29 years old in good health. Each CDR3 is given with its conserved first and last residue. D genes are given only for firm matches.

d_call v_call cdr3_aa
TRBD2 TRBV29-1 CSVEERIAGSGAQYF
TRBD1 TRBV5-1 CASSLWGMGQNEAFF
NA TRBV7-9 CASSFAGSRPETQYF
NA TRBV12-3/TRBV12-4 CASSYNYGYTF
NA TRBV2 CASRQQNTEAFF
TRBD1 TRBV20-1 CSVKAGGTDTQYF
NA TRBV28 CASIEGWSYNEQFF
TRBD1 TRBV5-5 CASSLQGAREQYF
TRBD1 TRBV29-1 CSVRGQFDEQFF
NA TRBV10-2 CASSEPGYSDTQYF
NA TRBV5-1 CASSLGDRYDTDTQYF
TRBD2 TRBV7-9 CASSTGLARETQYF
NA TRBV12-3/TRBV12-4 CASSPGTPWDTQYF
NA TRBV20-1 CCARRHVRSGANVLTF
NA TRBV20-1 CSARAGRGRTDTQYF
NA TRBV12-3/TRBV12-4 CASSQQPGRPQHF
NA TRBV30 CAWSEEGNSYEQYF
TRBD2 TRBV12-3/TRBV12-4 CASSFPGLARDNEQFF
NA TRBV12-3/TRBV12-4 CASSLTSHEQYF
TRBD2 TRBV4-3 CASSQGLAGRADTQYF
TRBD1 TRBV20-1 CSAMRGREGYTF
TRBD1 TRBV10-2 CASSDLTGGSQRETQYF
NA TRBV20-1 CSARSLAAYNEQFF
NA TRBV9 CASSVVGGFDEQYF
NA TRBV12-3/TRBV12-4 CASSLTVVQPQHF
TRBD2 TRBV3-1 CASSQGGRGGRKTQYF
NA TRBV30 CAWGGGHLKAFF
NA TRBV10-3 CAISESAEFTGELFF
NA TRBV12-3/TRBV12-4 CASSDSGPPRHSGSQYF
NA TRBV20-1 CSAPPPWVENYGYTF
NA TRBV12-3/TRBV12-4 CASNLQGRAEAFF
NA TRBV30 CAWSKGFGPNTGELFF
NA TRBV7-2 CASSFWEADTQYF
TRBD1 TRBV10-3 CAIRPDRIYEQYF
TRBD1 TRBV10-3 CDISGTDSGDTQYF
TRBD2 TRBV3-1 CASSPGVLAPHEETQYF
TRBD1 TRBV6-1 CASSVRGTINTIYF
TRBD2 TRBV10-1 CASSMGLAGGNNEQFF
NA TRBV4-3 CASSQEARSEQFF
TRBD1 TRBV6-5 CASSYTYQGGDGYTF